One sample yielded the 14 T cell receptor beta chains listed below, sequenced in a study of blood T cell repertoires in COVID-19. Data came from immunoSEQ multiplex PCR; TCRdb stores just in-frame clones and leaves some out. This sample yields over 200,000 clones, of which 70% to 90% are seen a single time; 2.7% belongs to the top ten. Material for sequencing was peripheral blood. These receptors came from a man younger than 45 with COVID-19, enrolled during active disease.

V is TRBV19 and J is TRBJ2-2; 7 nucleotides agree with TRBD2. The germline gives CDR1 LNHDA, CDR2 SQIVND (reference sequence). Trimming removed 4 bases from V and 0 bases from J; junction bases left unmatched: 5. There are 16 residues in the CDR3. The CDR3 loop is CASSTRAGTNTGELFF. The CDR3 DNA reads TGTGCCAGTAGTACCCGAGCGGGGACGAACACCGGGGAGCTGTTTTTT. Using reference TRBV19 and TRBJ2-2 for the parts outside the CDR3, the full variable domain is DGGITQSPKYLFRKEGQNVTLSCEQNLNHDAMYWYRQDPGQGLRLIYYSQIVNDFQKGDIAEGYSVSREKKESFPLTVTSAQKNPTAFYLCASSTRAGTNTGELFFGEGSRLTVL.

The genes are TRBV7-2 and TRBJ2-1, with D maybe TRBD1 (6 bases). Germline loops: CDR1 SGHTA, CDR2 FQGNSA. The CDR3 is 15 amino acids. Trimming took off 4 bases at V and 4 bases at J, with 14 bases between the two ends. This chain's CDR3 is CASSWRQVRYNEQFF. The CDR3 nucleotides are TGTGCCAGCAGCTGGAGACAGGTTAGGTACAATGAGCAGTTCTTC.

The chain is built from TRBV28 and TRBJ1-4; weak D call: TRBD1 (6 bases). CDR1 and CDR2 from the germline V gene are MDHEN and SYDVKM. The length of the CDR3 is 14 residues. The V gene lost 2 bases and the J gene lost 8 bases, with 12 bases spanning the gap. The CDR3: CASSLGGANEKLFF. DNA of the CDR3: TGTGCCAGCAGTTTAGGGGGCGCAAACGAAAAACTGTTTTTT.

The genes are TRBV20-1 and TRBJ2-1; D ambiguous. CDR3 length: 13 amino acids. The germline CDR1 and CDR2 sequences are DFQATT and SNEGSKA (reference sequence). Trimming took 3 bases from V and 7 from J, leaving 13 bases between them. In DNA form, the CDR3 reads TGCAGTGCTAGTCTCGCAGTTTTAAATGAGCAGTTCTTC. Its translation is CSASLAVLNEQFF.

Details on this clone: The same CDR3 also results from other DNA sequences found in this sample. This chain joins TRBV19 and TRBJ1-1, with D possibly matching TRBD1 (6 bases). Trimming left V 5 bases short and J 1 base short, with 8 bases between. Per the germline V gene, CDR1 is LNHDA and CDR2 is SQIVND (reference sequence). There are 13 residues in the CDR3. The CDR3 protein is CASSLQGNTEAFF. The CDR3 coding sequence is TGTGCCAGTAGTCTACAGGGGAACACTGAAGCTTTCTTT.

For the CDR3, the DNA is TGTGCCAGCACCTGGGACATGAACACTGAAGCTTTCTTT. This codes for CASTWDMNTEAFF. J is TRBJ1-1 and V is TRBV2; the D gene is possibly TRBD1 (6 bases). In germline, CDR1 is SNHLY, CDR2 FYNNEI. This CDR3 has 13 residues. V was cut by 7 bases and J by 0 bases, with 9 bases left in between.

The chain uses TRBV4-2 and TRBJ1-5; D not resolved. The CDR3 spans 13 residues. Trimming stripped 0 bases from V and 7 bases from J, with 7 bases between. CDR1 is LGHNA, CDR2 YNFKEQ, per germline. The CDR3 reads CASSQEVRQPQHF. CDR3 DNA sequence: TGTGCCAGCAGCCAAGAGGTGAGGCAGCCCCAGCATTTT.

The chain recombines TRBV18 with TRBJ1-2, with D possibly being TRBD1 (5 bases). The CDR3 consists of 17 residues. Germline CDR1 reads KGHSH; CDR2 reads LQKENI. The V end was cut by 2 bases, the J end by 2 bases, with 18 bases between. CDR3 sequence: CASSPEGLGNPNYGYTF. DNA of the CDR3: TGTGCCAGCTCACCAGAGGGACTAGGAAACCCAAACTATGGCTACACCTTC.

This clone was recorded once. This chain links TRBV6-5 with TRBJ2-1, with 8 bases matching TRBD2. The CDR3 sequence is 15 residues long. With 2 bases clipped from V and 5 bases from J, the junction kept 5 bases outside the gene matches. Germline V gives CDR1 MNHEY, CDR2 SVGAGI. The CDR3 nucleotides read TGTGCCAGCAGTTACACAGCGGGAGCGGACAATGAGCAGTTCTTC. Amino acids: CASSYTAGADNEQFF.

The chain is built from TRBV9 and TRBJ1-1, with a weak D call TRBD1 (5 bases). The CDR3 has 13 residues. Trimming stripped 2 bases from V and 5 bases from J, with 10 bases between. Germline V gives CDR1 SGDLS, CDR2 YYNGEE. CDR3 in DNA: TGTGCCAGCAGCGTTGACAGACGGACTGAAGCTTTCTTT. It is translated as CASSVDRRTEAFF.

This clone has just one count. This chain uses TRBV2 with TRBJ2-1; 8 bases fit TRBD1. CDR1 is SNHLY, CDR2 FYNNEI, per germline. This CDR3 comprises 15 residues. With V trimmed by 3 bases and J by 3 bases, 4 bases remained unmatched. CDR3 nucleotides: TGTGCCAGCAGTGACAGGACAGGGATCTACAATGAGCAGTTCTTC. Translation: CASSDRTGIYNEQFF.

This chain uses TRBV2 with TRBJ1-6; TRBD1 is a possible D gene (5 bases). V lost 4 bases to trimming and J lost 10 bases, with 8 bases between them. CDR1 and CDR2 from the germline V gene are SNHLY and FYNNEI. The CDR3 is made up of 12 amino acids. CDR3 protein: CASSGGVSPLHF. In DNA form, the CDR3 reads TGTGCCAGCAGTGGGGGGGTCTCACCCCTCCACTTT.

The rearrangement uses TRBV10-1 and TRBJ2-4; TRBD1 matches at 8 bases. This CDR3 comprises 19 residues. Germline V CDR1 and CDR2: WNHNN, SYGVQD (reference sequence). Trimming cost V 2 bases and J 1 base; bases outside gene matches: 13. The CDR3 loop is CASSEPTLRDRPAKNIQYF. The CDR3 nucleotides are TGCGCCAGCAGTGAGCCCACTCTCCGGGACAGGCCCGCCAAAAACATTCAGTACTTC.

The CDR3 reads CASSTTSGTDTQYF. The DNA for the CDR3 is TGTGCCAGCAGCACCACTAGCGGCACAGATACGCAGTATTTT. The chain combines TRBV11-2 with TRBJ2-3; TRBD2 matches at 7 bases. The CDR3 covers 14 residues. Germline lookup yields CDR1 SGHAT and CDR2 FQNNGV. J was trimmed by 1 base and V by 5 bases; bases with no gene match: 3.